The present T cell receptor beta chain was sequenced within a study of T cells in women clearing cervical HPV infection. On the study more broadly: HLA type stays a possible confounder, typing being limited. Findings and limits, study-wide: Each sample's T-cell count was unknown, possibly confounding richness. Repertoire richness, not evenness, was significantly elevated in CIN3+ cases versus controls.

The germline V and J ends were trimmed by 0 bases and 3 bases, with 5 bases remaining between them. This CDR3 has 13 residues. Germline V gene sequence: CDR1 SGHTA, CDR2 FQGTGA. TCR beta CDR3 amplified by multiplex PCR from roughly 1,300 ng genomic DNA. The repertoire was sequenced with immunoSEQ multiplex PCR; TCRdb's copy has only in-frame clones and lacks some. This table lists tens of thousands of clones. A note on this clone: As yet, its antigen is unknown. The read ends 3 residues early relative to the CDR3; the germline J gene fills the gap.

The sequenced sample consisted of blood buffy coat. The origin of this receptor is a woman between 18 and 70 years old with a cervical HPV16 infection that either progressed to CIN3+ or cleared (not recorded which). This sequence joins TRBV7-3 and TRBJ1-1; no clear D. CDR3 bases read: TGTGCCAGCAGCTTAACAGGTCACACTGAA. Protein: CASSLTGHTE. The CDR3 as a whole reads CASSLTGHTEAFF.